These T cell receptor beta chains were read from a single sample in a study of lymphopenia after photon versus proton radiotherapy. The repertoire was sequenced with immunoSEQ multiplex PCR; TCRdb's copy has only in-frame clones and lacks some. The table has some 20,000 clones, around 89% seen once. The specimen comprised peripheral blood, sampled from a patient treated with proton-based radiotherapy. These receptors were collected from an elderly man with esophageal cancer. Both conserved end residues are part of each CDR3. D genes are given only for firm matches. Clone size appears in some rows only: once, few, many, or a class for an expanded clone.

D	J	V	size	DNA	CDR3
-	TRBJ2-5	TRBV10-3	once	TGTGCCATCAGTGAGTCTCCGGCCTGGGGCGGTACAGGGACCCAGTACTTC	CAISESPAWGGTGTQYF
-	TRBJ1-6	TRBV9	-	TGTGCCAGCAGCGTAGGGCTGGGTTATTCACCCCTCCACTTT	CASSVGLGYSPLHF
-	TRBJ1-1	TRBV27	-	TGTGCCAGCAGTTTTCAGCAGTACGGTCTAGCTTTCTTT	CASSFQQYGLAFF
TRBD2	TRBJ2-2	TRBV4-1	-	TGCGCCAGCAGCCAAGCTAGTAGCGGGAGGAACACCGGGGAGCTGTTTTTT	CASSQASSGRNTGELFF
-	TRBJ1-3	TRBV5-4	-	TGTGCCAGCAGCGTAAGGCCGCGGTCCTCTGGAAACACCATATATTTT	CASSVRPRSSGNTIYF
-	TRBJ2-2	TRBV6-6	-	TGTGCCAGCAGTTACTCTGGGGTGGGGACCGGGGAGCTGTTTTTT	CASSYSGVGTGELFF
TRBD2	TRBJ2-2	TRBV9	-	TGTGCCAGCAGCACAGGGTGGGGAGCGGGAGAAACCGGGGAGCTGTTTTTT	CASSTGWGAGETGELFF
-	TRBJ1-5	TRBV18	-	TGTGCCAGCTCACCAGTCGGGACACAGCCCCAGCATTTT	CASSPVGTQPQHF
TRBD2	TRBJ2-7	TRBV10-2	-	TGCGCCAGCAGTGTTCGTCTAGCGGGGGGTGGTGAGCAGTACTTC	CASSVRLAGGGEQYF
-	TRBJ2-7	TRBV7-2	-	TGTGCCAGCAGCTTAGCGGGGGTCTACGAGCAGTACTTC	CASSLAGVYEQYF
TRBD2	TRBJ2-1	TRBV18	-	TGTGCCAGCTCACGGACTAGCGGGAGGGCCCCATTTTCCAATGAGCAGTTCTTC	CASSRTSGRAPFSNEQFF
TRBD2	TRBJ2-5	TRBV7-9	-	TGTGCCAGCAGCCCCGGGACTAGCGTCGAGACCCAGTACTTC	CASSPGTSVETQYF
-	TRBJ1-1	TRBV29-1	-	TGCAGCGTTGCCCGGGGTGGTGAAGCTTTCTTT	CSVARGGEAFF
-	TRBJ2-3	TRBV9	-	TGTGCCAGCAGCGTTATTGTTGCGGATACGCAGTATTTT	CASSVIVADTQYF
TRBD1	TRBJ2-3	TRBV2	-	TGTGCCAGCAGTGTGCTACAGGGGTTGACAGATACGCAGTATTTT	CASSVLQGLTDTQYF
TRBD1	TRBJ1-1	TRBV7-8	-	TGTGCCAGCAGCCACAACCTCCAGGGGGCTGACACTGAAGCTTTCTTT	CASSHNLQGADTEAFF
-	TRBJ2-7	TRBV5-1	-	TGCGCCAGCAGCTTGGGCACTAGCTCCTACGAGCAGTACTTC	CASSLGTSSYEQYF
-	TRBJ2-1	TRBV11-1	-	TGTGCCAGCAGCTCCACCAAGGACGGCGATGAGCAGTTCTTC	CASSSTKDGDEQFF
-	TRBJ2-7	TRBV2	-	TGTGCCAGCAGTGAATGGCACTCCTACGAGCAGTACTTC	CASSEWHSYEQYF
TRBD2	TRBJ2-1	TRBV19	-	TGTGCCAGTAATGGCGGGGGCTCCTACAATGAGCAGTTCTTC	CASNGGGSYNEQFF
-	TRBJ2-3	TRBV5-8	once	TGTGCCAGCAGCTTGCCGGGCGCTAGCGGAGGGGGGGCAGATACGCAGTATTTT	CASSLPGASGGGADTQYF
TRBD2	TRBJ2-7	TRBV10-3	-	TGTGCCATCAGTGCGCCCCCCGGGAGGGCCTCCTACGAGCAGTACTTC	CAISAPPGRASYEQYF
-	TRBJ1-5	TRBV5-1	-	TGCGCCAGCAGCAGGCAGGGCGATCAGCCCCAGCATTTT	CASSRQGDQPQHF
-	TRBJ2-1	TRBV7-9	-	TGTGCCAGCAGCTTAGGGCGGGGGCCATACAATGAGCAGTTCTTC	CASSLGRGPYNEQFF
-	TRBJ1-1	TRBV25-1	-	TGTGCCAGCAGCGCGTGGGGGGGGCCTGTTGAAGCTTTCTTT	CASSAWGGPVEAFF
-	TRBJ2-2	TRBV11-2	-	TGTGCCAGCAGCTTATTGAGCTTCGGGGAGCTGTTTTTT	CASSLLSFGELFF
-	TRBJ2-5	TRBV18	-	TGTGCCAGCTCATTCGGGACAACCCAAGAGACCCAGTACTTC	CASSFGTTQETQYF
-	TRBJ1-1	TRBV19	-	TGTGCCAGTAGTATCGGGGCCTCTATGAACACTGAAGCTTTCTTT	CASSIGASMNTEAFF
TRBD1	TRBJ1-2	TRBV9	-	TGTGCCAGCAGCGGTTGGGACAGGGGAGGGGGCTACACCTTC	CASSGWDRGGGYTF
-	TRBJ2-5	TRBV7-2	-	TGTGCCAGCAGCCGGGGGCAAGAGACCCAGTACTTC	CASSRGQETQYF
TRBD1	TRBJ2-1	TRBV6-6	-	TGTGCCAGCAGTTTCCGGGACAGCACCCGGGGTGAGCAGTTCTTC	CASSFRDSTRGEQFF
-	TRBJ1-2	TRBV2	-	TGTGCCAGCAGTGAAGCGCTTCTCGGGGCGGTGCAGGGAGTCTATGGCTACACCTTC	CASSEALLGAVQGVYGYTF
-	TRBJ1-1	TRBV7-2	-	TGTGCCAGCAGCTTAGATCCGGGACAGAACACTGAAGCTTTCTTT	CASSLDPGQNTEAFF
TRBD2	TRBJ2-1	TRBV6-1	-	TGTGCCAGCAGTGATACTAGCGGGGCCTATGAGCAGTTCTTC	CASSDTSGAYEQFF
-	TRBJ2-7	TRBV6-1	-	TGTGCCAGCAGACAGGCCAGGGGATCCTACGAGCAGTACTTC	CASRQARGSYEQYF
-	TRBJ2-3	TRBV7-3	-	TGTGCCAGCAGCCACATTCCGGTGGATACGCAGTATTTT	CASSHIPVDTQYF
-	TRBJ1-2	TRBV11-2	-	TGTGCCAGCAGCTTACCCCCAGGGCACTATGGCTACACCTTC	CASSLPPGHYGYTF
TRBD1	TRBJ1-1	TRBV2	-	TGTGCCAGCAGTGTAGACAGGGTTTCTGAAGCTTTCTTT	CASSVDRVSEAFF
-	TRBJ1-5	TRBV12-5	-	TGTGCTAGTGGGGGGTGGAATAGCAATCAGCCCCAGCATTTT	CASGGWNSNQPQHF
-	TRBJ1-1	TRBV5-1	-	TGCGCCAGCAGCTCCACCGGGACTCGCACTGAAGCTTTCTTT	CASSSTGTRTEAFF
-	TRBJ2-7	TRBV6-5	few	TGTGCCAGCAGCTCGTGGTCCTCCGAGCAGTACTTC	CASSSWSSEQYF
TRBD1	TRBJ2-2	TRBV7-9	-	TGTGCCAGCAGCTTGCGGGGACAGGGTAACACCGGGGAGCTGTTTTTT	CASSLRGQGNTGELFF
TRBD1	TRBJ2-1	TRBV4-1	-	TGCGCCAGCAGCCAAGGGCAGGGGGCCACCTACAATGAGCAGTTCTTC	CASSQGQGATYNEQFF
TRBD1	TRBJ1-1	TRBV5-5	-	TGTGCCAGCAGCTTCAGGGGGGGCTACACTGAAGCTTTCTTT	CASSFRGGYTEAFF
-	TRBJ1-6	TRBV5-4	once	TGTGCCAGCAGCGGGGCTAATTCACCCCTCCACTTT	CASSGANSPLHF
TRBD1	TRBJ2-7	TRBV5-1	-	TGCGCCAGCAGCGCCGGGACAGCCTACGAGCAGTACTTC	CASSAGTAYEQYF